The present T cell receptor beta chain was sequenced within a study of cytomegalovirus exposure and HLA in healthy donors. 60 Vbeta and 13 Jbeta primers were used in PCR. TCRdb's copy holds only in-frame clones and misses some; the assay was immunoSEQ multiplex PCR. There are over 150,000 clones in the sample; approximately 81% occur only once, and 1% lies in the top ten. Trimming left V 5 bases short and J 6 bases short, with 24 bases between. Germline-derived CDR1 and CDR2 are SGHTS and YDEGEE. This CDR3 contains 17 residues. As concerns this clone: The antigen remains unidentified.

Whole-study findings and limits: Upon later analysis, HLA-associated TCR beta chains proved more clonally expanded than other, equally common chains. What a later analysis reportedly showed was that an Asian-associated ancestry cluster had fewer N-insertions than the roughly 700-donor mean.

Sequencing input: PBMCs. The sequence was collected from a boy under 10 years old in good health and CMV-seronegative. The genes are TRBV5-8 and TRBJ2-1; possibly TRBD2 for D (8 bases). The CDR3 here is CASRKDRSGRDTNEQFF. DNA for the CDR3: TGTGCCAGCAGAAAGGACAGGAGCGGGAGAGATACCAATGAGCAGTTCTTC.